The clone carrying this T cell receptor beta chain was observed at least ten times. Its antigen is as yet unknown. The data were taken from a study of response to subunit inactivated influenza vaccine. One entry per CDR3 protein, called by TCRdb with MiXCR from the RT-PCR reads. This sample carries fewer than 250,000 distinct CDR3 sequences, 14% of them seen once, and the ten largest clones take roughly 25%. Study conclusions and caveats: Only a handful of new T cells, the authors suggested, are recruited with each seasonal influenza vaccination.

The length of the CDR3 is 16 residues. Germline CDR1 is LNHNV and CDR2 is YYDKDF (reference sequence). V was shortened by 1 base and J by 0 bases, with 11 bases between the two germline ends. Here the sequenced sample was CD8+ T cells sorted from PBMCs, taken 5 days after vaccination. The chain is built from TRBV15 and TRBJ2-3, with D maybe TRBD2 (5 bases). This sequence was found in a man aged 50 to 59 who received an inactivated influenza vaccine. The CDR3 loop reads CATSRGGLGSTDTQYF. The CDR3 region has the DNA TGTGCCACCAGCAGAGGCGGACTGGGTAGCACAGATACGCAGTATTTT.